The clone carrying this TCR beta chain appeared a few times. The target antigen is unknown. The treatment is: oral pan-JAK inhibitor, 5-10 mg twice daily. Cell sorting was applied to PBMCs, and CD4+ and CD8+ T cells were collected. This record comes from a study of CD8+ T cells in alopecia areata. cDNA serving as the sequencing template came from extracted, reverse transcribed RNA. This table comes from immunoSEQ multiplex PCR, and its TCRdb copy is limited to in-frame clones, with some not included. The sample shows more than 90,000 clones, roughly 56% of them seen only once. Study-wide findings and caveats: The treated group had a single nonresponder, limiting CD8+ expansion-response conclusions. Researchers report lesional scalp, most notably alopecia totalis/universalis, outstripped normal scalp in clonality. Persistence in scalp and blood during tofacitinib was observed for many expanded lesional clones.

The CDR3 runs 12 residues. Germline V gene sequence: CDR1 SGHVS, CDR2 FNYEAQ. V dropped 5 bases and J dropped 6 bases, with 11 bases sitting between them. The TCR was taken from a human donor with alopecia areata. Sample: CD8+ T cells sorted from blood, taken at week 56, from a patient treated with tofacitinib. The chain carries TRBV7-6 and TRBJ2-7, with D perhaps assigned TRBD1 or TRBD2 (5 bases each). The CDR3 reads CASSKTGREQYF. The DNA of the CDR3 is TGTGCCAGCAGCAAAACGGGACGCGAGCAGTACTTC.